This T cell receptor (beta chain) was identified during a study of radiotherapy plus CTLA-4 blockade in lung cancer. Overall study context: Of the patients, about 19% showed objective responses and roughly 31% attained disease control. Points from the study as a whole: Tumor-origin TCR clones grew in blood after radiotherapy plus ipilimumab.

Here immunoSEQ multiplex PCR was the method, and the copy in TCRdb shows in-frame clones only, minus some. The data hold roughly 48,000 clones, with more than 75% observed a single time. Each patient with chemo-refractory metastatic non-small-cell lung cancer was treated with focal radiation plus CTLA-4 blockade using ipilimumab. Remarks on this clone: Its antigen is currently unknown.

The CDR3 covers 13 residues. Germline CDR1 reads MDHEN; CDR2 reads SYDVKM. The junction had 3 bases not matched to a gene; V was cut back by 4 bases and J by 7 bases. The chain uses TRBV28 and TRBJ1-5; 8 nucleotides line up with TRBD1. The TCR originated in a human donor with non-small cell lung cancer who had stable disease on radiotherapy plus ipilimumab. The sample consisted of peripheral blood, taken from a patient treated with radiotherapy plus ipilimumab. CDR3 coding DNA: TGTGCCAGCAGTTCAGGGGGCTACCAGCCCCAGCATTTT. Its protein product is CASSSGGYQPQHF.